Each of the 9 T cell receptor beta chains below was sequenced from the same sample in a study of sequential checkpoint blockade in melanoma. Assay: immunoSEQ multiplex PCR; the TCRdb copy retains only in-frame clones and omits some. The sample consists of 2,200 or so clones, 24% of them appearing once. Treatment meaning: randomized to nivolumab then ipilimumab (arm A) or the reverse (arm B). Sequencing was performed on tumor tissue (inferred from file names), taken from a patient given nivolumab and ipilimumab in sequence. Receptor source: a human donor with melanoma.

The rearrangement links TRBV6-8 to TRBJ1-2; D is ambiguous. The CDR3 extends over 14 amino acids. V gave up 4 bases and J gave up 8 bases, with 17 bases separating them. From germline, CDR1 is MNHGY and CDR2 SAAAGT. This CDR3 is CASSSSRGTRGYTF. In nucleotides, the CDR3 is TGTGCCAGCAGTTCCTCTCGGGGTACGAGGGGCTACACCTTC.

This clone is labeled medium-sized (0.01 to 0.1%). The chain recombines TRBV6-8 with TRBJ2-4; tentative D call: TRBD1 (6 bases). This CDR3 spans 14 amino acids. Deletions cut 7 bases from V and 4 bases from J, with 14 bases between. Germline CDR1 and CDR2: MNHGY and SAAAGT. CDR3 protein: CASTFGTGKNIQYF. The CDR3 DNA follows: TGTGCCAGCACGTTCGGAACAGGGAAAAACATTCAGTACTTC.

CDR3 protein: CANRDRDGAGNTIYF. Here the CDR3 DNA reads TGTGCCAACCGGGACAGGGACGGCGCTGGAAACACCATATATTTT. This chain uses TRBV12-5 with TRBJ1-3; 9 nucleotides align to TRBD1. CDR3 length equals 15 residues. The germline gives CDR1 LGHNT, CDR2 FRNRAP. Together with reference TRBV12-5 and TRBJ1-3, the CDR3 gives the full variable domain: DARVTQTPRHKVTEMGQEVTMRCQPILGHNTVFWYRQTMMQGLELLAYFRNRAPLDDSGMPKDRFSAEMPDATLATLKIQPSEPRDSAVYFCANRDRDGAGNTIYFGEGSWLTVV.

Within the sample, this clone is medium-sized. The chain uses TRBV19 and TRBJ1-1; D is undetermined. Germline CDR1 LNHDA, CDR2 SQIVND (reference sequence). V dropped 2 bases and J dropped 4 bases, with 8 bases sitting between them. The CDR3 runs to 13 residues. The CDR3 bases are TGTGCCAGTAGTATAAGAGGCAGCACTGAAGCTTTCTTT. Translated, it gives CASSIRGSTEAFF.

The J gene is TRBJ2-1, the V gene TRBV4-1, with 9 bases lining up with TRBD1. V was pared by 6 bases and J by 5 bases, with 8 bases of the junction left unmatched. CDR1 and CDR2 from the germline V gene are MGHRA and YSYEKL. The CDR3 covers 15 residues. As DNA, the CDR3 is TGCGCCAGCAGGAGGGGACAGGGAAAAGACAATGAGCAGTTCTTC. This sequence encodes CASRRGQGKDNEQFF.

This clone qualifies as medium-sized. The chain has TRBV9 and TRBJ2-7; D may be TRBD1 (6 bases). The CDR3 sequence is 14 residues long. CDR1 is SGDLS, CDR2 YYNGEE, per germline. Deletions cut 4 bases from V and 4 bases from J, with 15 bases between. The CDR3 DNA reads TGTGCCAGCAGCCCACCTGACAGGAGATACGAGCAGTACTTC. This sequence encodes CASSPPDRRYEQYF.

Note on this clone: This CDR3 is also generated by other DNA sequences in the sample. This sequence joins TRBV18 and TRBJ2-1; TRBD2 matches 7 bases. J gave up 1 base and V 3 bases, and 3 bases lay outside the gene matches. This CDR3 region has 15 residues. Germline CDR1 is KGHSH and CDR2 is LQKENI. CDR3 nucleotides: TGTGCCAGCTCACCTCCCGGGGGGTCCTACAATGAGCAGTTCTTC. It translates to CASSPPGGSYNEQFF. Using reference TRBV18 and TRBJ2-1 for the parts outside the CDR3, the full variable domain is NAGVMQNPRHLVRRRGQEARLRCSPMKGHSHVYWYRQLPEEGLKFMVYLQKENIIDESGMPKERFSAEFPKEGPSILRIQQVVRGDSAAYFCASSPPGGSYNEQFFGPGTRLTVL.

This clone is categorized as large. The chain uses TRBV19 and TRBJ2-7, with D perhaps matching TRBD1 (6 bases). The germline V and J ends were trimmed by 1 base and 2 bases, with 9 bases remaining between them. Germline V gene lookup returns CDR1 LNHDA and CDR2 SQIVND (reference sequence). The CDR3 runs 14 residues. CDR3 in amino acids: CASSIGGPTYEQYF. For the CDR3, the DNA is TGTGCCAGTAGTATAGGGGGGCCTACCTACGAGCAGTACTTC.

This clone was found a few times. The rearrangement links TRBV9 to TRBJ1-1; no firm D call. The CDR3 is made up of 13 amino acids. Germline V gene lookup returns CDR1 SGDLS and CDR2 YYNGEE. The ends were cut back, 2 bases at V and 5 bases at J, with 10 bases in the middle. The CDR3 DNA sequence: TGTGCCAGCAGCGTGAGTTACGGGACTGAAGCTTTCTTT. Translated: CASSVSYGTEAFF.